This TCR beta chain derives from a study of blood T cell repertoires in COVID-19. The protocol was immunoSEQ multiplex PCR, while the TCRdb copy is restricted to in-frame clones and leaves out a portion. Of 84,000 or so clones in the sample, about 81% were seen once. The sample comprised peripheral blood. This TCR came from a human donor in a cohort sampled during active COVID-19.

Written as DNA, the CDR3 is TGTGCCAGCAGCTTCGCTAGCTCCTACGAGCAGTACTTC. Translated, it gives CASSFASSYEQYF. This chain uses TRBV5-4 with TRBJ2-7; D ambiguous. The CDR3 length is 13 residues. Trimming took off 2 bases at V and 0 bases at J, with 6 bases between the two ends. Germline V gene lookup returns CDR1 SGHNT and CDR2 YYREEE (reference sequence). The whole variable domain, remainder taken from reference TRBV5-4 and TRBJ2-7, is ETGVTQSPTHLIKTRGQQVTLRCSSQSGHNTVSWYQQALGQGPQFIFQYYREEENGRGNFPPRFSGLQFPNYSSELNVNALELDDSALYLCASSFASSYEQYFGPGTRLTVT.